This TCR beta chain derives from a study of T-cell reconstitution after alpha-beta-depleted transplantation in children. Unique molecular identifiers were incorporated when the TCRbeta library was constructed. MiXCR, run by TCRdb on the PCR reads, gives a single entry per CDR3 protein. The repertoire holds about 580,000 distinct CDR3 sequences, with 23% as singletons. Regarding the study as a whole: Certain patients had high TCRbeta diversity at day 60, and it came from recipient T cells and thymic progenitors that survived. Approximately two months post-transplant, alpha-beta T cells reportedly originated from several hundred expanded graft clones. T-cell counts and diversity at one year post-transplant came mainly from newly produced T cells.

As for this clonotype: Its specificity is unknown.

The material sequenced was PBMCs, mostly from graft donor cells, taken 360 days after TCRalphabeta/CD19-depleted stem cell transplant. This TCR came from a boy under two years old who had a stem cell transplant for acute myeloid leukemia, so the T cells may come from the graft donor.

This chain's CDR3 is CASSRGEANTEAFF. For the CDR3, the DNA is TGTGCCAGCAGTAGAGGGGAGGCGAACACTGAAGCTTTCTTT. The genes are TRBV6-1 and TRBJ1-1, with D possibly TRBD1 on 5 matching bases. CDR3 length equals 14 residues. The germline gives CDR1 MNHNS, CDR2 SASEGT. Trimming took off 5 bases at V and 1 base at J, with 11 bases between the two ends.